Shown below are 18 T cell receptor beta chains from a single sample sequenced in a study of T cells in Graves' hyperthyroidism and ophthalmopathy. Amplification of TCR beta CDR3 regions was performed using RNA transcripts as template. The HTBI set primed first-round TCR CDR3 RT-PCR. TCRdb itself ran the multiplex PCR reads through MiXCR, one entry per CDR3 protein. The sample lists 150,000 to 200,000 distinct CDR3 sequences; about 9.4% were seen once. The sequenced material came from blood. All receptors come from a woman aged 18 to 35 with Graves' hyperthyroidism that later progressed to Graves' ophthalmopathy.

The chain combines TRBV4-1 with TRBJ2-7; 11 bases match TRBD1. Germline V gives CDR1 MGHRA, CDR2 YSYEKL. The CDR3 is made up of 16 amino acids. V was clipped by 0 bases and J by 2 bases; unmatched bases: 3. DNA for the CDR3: TGCGCCAGCAGCCAAGAATGGACAGGGGGCACCTACGAGCAGTACTTC. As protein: CASSQEWTGGTYEQYF.

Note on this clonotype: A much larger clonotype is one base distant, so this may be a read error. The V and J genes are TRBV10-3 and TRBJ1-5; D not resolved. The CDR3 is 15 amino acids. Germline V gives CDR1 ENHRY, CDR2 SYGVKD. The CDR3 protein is CAISEVKGPDQLQHF. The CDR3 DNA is TGTGCCATCAGTGAGGTTAAAGGACCTGATCAGCTCCAGCATTTT.

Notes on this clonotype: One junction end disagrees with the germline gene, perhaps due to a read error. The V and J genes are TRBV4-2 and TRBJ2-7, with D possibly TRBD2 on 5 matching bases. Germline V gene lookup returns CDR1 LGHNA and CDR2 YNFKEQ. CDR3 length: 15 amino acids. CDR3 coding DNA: TGTACCAGCAGCCAAGAAGAGGGAACGACCTACGAGCAGCACTTC. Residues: CTSSQEEGTTYEQHF.

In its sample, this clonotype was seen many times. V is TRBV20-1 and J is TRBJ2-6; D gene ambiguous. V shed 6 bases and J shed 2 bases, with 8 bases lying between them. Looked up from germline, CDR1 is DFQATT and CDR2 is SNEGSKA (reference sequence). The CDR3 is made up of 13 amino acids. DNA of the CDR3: TGCAGTGCCCGTGTTACTGGGGCCAACGTCCTGACTTTC. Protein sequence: CSARVTGANVLTF.

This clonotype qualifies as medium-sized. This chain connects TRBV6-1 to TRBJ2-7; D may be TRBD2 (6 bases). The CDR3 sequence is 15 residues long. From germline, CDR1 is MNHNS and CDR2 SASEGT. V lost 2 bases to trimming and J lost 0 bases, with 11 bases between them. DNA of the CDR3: TGTGCCAGCAGTGAACGTTGGGAGGCCTCCTACGAGCAGTACTTC. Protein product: CASSERWEASYEQYF.

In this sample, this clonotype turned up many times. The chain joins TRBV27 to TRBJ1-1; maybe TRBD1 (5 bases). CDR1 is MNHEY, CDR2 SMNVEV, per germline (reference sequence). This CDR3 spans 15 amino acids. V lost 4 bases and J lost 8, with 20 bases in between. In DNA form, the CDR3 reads TGTGCCAGCAGTTGGAATGGACACAACCCGTCGGAAGCTTTCTTT. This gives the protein CASSWNGHNPSEAFF.

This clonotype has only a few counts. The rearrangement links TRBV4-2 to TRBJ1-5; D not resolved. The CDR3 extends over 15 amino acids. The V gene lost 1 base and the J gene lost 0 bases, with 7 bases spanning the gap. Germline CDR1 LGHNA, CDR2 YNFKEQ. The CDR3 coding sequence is TGTGCCAGCAGCCAAGTCAGTTATAGCAATCAGCCCCAGCATTTT. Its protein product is CASSQVSYSNQPQHF.

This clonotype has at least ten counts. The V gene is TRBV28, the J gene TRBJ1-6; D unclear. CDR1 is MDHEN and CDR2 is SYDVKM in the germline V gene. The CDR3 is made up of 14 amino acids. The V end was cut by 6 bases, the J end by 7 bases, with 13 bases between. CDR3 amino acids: CASSSPGQNSPLHF. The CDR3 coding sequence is TGTGCCAGCAGCTCGCCGGGTCAAAATTCACCCCTCCACTTT. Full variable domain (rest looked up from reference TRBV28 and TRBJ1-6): DVKVTQSSRYLVKRTGEKVFLECVQDMDHENMFWYRQDPGLGLRLIYFSYDVKMKEKGDIPEGYSVSREKKERFSLILESASTNQTSMYLCASSSPGQNSPLHFGNGTRLTVT.

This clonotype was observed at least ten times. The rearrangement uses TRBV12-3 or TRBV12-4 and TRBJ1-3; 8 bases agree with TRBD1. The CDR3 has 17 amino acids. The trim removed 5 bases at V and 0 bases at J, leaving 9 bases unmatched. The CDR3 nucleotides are TGTGCCAGCAGTAGGGACAGGCCCCTGGCCTCTGGAAACACCATATATTTT. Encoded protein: CASSRDRPLASGNTIYF.

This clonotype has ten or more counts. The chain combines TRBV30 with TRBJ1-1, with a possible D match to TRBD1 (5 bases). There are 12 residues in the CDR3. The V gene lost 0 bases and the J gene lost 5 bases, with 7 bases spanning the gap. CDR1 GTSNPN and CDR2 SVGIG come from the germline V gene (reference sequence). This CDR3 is CAWSVSGTEAFF. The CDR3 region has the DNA TGTGCCTGGAGTGTTTCAGGGACTGAAGCTTTCTTT.

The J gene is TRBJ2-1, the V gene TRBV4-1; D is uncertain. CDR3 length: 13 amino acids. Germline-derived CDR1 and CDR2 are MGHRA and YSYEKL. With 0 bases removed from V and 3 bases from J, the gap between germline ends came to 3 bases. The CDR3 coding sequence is TGCGCCAGCAGCCAAGACGTCTACAATGAGCAGTTCTTC. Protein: CASSQDVYNEQFF.

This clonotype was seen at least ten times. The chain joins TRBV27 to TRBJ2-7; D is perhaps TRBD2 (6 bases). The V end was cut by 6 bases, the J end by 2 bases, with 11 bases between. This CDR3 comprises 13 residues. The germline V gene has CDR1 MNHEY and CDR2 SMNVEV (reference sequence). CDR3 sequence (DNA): TGTGCCAGCAGCCCGGGGGTCCCCTACGAGCAGTACTTC. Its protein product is CASSPGVPYEQYF.

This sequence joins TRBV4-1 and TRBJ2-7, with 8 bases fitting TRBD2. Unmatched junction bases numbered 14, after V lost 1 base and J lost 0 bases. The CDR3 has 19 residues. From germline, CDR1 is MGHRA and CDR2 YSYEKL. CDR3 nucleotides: TGCGCCAGCAGCCAAGGAGGAAGAACTAGCGGAAGAAACTCCTACGAGCAGTACTTC. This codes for CASSQGGRTSGRNSYEQYF.

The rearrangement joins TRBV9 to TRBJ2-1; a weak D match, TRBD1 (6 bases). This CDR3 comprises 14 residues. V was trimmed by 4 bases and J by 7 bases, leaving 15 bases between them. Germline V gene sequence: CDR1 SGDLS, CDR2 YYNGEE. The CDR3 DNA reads TGTGCCAGCAGCCGTTCACAGGGAAGGAATGAGCAGTTCTTC. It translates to CASSRSQGRNEQFF.

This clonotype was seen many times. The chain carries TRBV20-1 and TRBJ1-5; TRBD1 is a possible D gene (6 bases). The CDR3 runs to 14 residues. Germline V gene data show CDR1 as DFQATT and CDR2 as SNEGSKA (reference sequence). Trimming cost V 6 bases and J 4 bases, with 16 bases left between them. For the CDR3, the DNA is TGCAGTGCCCCCTCGGACAGCCCAAATCAGCCCCAGCATTTT. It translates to CSAPSDSPNQPQHF.

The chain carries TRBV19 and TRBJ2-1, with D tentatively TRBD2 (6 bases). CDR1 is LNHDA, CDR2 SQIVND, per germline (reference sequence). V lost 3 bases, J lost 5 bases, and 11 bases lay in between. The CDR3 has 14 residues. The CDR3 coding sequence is TGTGCCAGTAGTATGGGGCGGGAAAACAATGAGCAGTTCTTC. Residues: CASSMGRENNEQFF.

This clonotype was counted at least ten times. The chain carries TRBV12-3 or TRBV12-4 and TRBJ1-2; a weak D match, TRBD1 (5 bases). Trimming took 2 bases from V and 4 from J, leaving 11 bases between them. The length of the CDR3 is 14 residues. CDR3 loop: CASSLKSQVYGYTF. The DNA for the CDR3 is TGTGCCAGCAGTTTAAAGTCACAGGTCTATGGCTACACCTTC.

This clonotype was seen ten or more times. Here the CDR3 reads CASSEGQGYADTQYF. CDR3 nucleotides: TGTGCCAGCAGTGAAGGACAGGGTTACGCAGATACGCAGTATTTT. The chain uses TRBV2 and TRBJ2-3; 7 bases fit TRBD1. J gave up 4 bases and V 1 base, and 5 bases lay outside the gene matches. Germline V gene lookup returns CDR1 SNHLY and CDR2 FYNNEI. The CDR3 loop spans 15 amino acids.